This paragraph reports one T cell receptor (beta chain). The PCR ran on 60 Vbeta and 13 Jbeta primers. Clones were sequenced by immunoSEQ multiplex PCR, and TCRdb holds only the in-frame ones, with some missing. This table has about 170,000 clones, 65% to 80% appearing once. This specimen comes from a study of cytomegalovirus exposure and HLA in healthy donors. Per the germline V gene, CDR1 is MGHRA and CDR2 is YSYEKL. With V trimmed by 0 bases and J by 2 bases, 13 bases remained unmatched. CDR3 length: 19 residues. This clonotype originated in a female donor in good health and CMV-seronegative. The material sequenced was PBMCs. The rearrangement links TRBV4-1 to TRBJ2-5; 9 bases are a match to TRBD2. The CDR3 loop is CASSQDGAGGRPEQETQYF. The CDR3 DNA reads as TGCGCCAGCAGCCAAGATGGAGCGGGGGGACGACCTGAACAAGAGACCCAGTACTTC.